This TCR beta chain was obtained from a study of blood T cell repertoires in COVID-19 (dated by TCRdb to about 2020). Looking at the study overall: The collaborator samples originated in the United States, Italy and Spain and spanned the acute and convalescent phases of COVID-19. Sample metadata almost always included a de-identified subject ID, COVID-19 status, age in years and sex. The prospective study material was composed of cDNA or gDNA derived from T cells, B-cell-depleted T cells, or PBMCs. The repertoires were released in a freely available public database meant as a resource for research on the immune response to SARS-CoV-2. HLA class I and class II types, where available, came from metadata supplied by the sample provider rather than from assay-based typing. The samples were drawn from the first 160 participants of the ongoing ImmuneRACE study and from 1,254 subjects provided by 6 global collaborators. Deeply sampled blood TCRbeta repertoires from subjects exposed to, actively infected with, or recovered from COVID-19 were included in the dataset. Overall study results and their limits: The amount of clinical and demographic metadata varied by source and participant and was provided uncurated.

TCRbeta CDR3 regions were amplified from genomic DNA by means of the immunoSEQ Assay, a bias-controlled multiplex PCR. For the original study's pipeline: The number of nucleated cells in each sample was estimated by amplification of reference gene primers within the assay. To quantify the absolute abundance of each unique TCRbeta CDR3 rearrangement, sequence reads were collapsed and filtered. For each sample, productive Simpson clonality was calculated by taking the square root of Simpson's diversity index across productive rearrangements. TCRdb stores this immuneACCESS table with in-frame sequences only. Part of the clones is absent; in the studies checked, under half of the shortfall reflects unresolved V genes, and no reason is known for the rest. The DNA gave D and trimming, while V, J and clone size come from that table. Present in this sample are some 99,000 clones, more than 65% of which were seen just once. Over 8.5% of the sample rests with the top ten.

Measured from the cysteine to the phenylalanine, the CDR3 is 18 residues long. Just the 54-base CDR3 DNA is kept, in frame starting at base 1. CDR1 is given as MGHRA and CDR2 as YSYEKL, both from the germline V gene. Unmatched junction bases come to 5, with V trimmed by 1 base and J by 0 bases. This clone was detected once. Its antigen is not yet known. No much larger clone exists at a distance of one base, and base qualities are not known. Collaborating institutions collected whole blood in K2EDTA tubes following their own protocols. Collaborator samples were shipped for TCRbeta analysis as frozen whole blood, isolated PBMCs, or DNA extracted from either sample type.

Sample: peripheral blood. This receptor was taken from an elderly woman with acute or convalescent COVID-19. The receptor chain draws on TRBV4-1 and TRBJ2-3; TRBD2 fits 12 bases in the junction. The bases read TGCGCCAGCAGCCAAGTGCTAGCGGGGGGGTTTAGCACAGATACGCAGTATTTT. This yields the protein CASSQVLAGGFSTDTQYF.